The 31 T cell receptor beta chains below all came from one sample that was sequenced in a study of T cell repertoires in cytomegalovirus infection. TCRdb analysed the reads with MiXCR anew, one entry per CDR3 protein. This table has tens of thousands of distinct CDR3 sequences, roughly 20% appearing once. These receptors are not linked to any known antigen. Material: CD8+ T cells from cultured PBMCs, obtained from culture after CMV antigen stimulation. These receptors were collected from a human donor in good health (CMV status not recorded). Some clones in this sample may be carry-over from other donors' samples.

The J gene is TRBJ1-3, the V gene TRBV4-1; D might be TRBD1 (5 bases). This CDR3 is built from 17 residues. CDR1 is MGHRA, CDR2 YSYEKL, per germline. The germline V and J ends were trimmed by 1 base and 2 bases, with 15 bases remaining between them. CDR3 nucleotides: TGCGCCAGCAGCCAAGCCGGGACCCCCGGAACTGGAAACACCATATATTTT. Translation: CASSQAGTPGTGNTIYF.

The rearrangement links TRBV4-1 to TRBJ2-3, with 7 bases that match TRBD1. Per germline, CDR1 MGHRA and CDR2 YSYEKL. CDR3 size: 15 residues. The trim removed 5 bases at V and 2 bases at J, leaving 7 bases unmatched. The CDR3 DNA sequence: TGCGCCAGCAGCTTCCGGGACAGATACACAGATACGCAGTATTTT. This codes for CASSFRDRYTDTQYF.

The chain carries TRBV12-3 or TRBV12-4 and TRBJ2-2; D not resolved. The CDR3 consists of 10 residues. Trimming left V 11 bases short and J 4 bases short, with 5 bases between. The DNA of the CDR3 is TGTGCCTCGGGCACCGGGGAGCTGTTTTTT. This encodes CASGTGELFF.

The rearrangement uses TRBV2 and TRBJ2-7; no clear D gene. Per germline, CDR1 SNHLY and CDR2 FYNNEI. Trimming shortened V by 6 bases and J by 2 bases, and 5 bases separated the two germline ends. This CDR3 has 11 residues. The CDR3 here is CASRDAYEQYF. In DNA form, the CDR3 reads TGTGCCAGCAGGGATGCCTACGAGCAGTACTTC.

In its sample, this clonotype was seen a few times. CDR3 in DNA: TGTGCCAGCAGCCTCTCCCGGACAGAAGCCTATGGCTACACCTTC. Residues: CASSLSRTEAYGYTF. V usage is TRBV9 and J usage is TRBJ1-2; a weak D match, TRBD1 (6 bases). Trimming left V 4 bases short and J 4 bases short, with 17 bases between. This CDR3 is built from 15 residues. Germline CDR1 and CDR2: SGDLS and YYNGEE. Full variable domain (rest looked up from reference TRBV9 and TRBJ1-2): DSGVTQTPKHLITATGQRVTLRCSPRSGDLSVYWYQQSLDQGLQFLIQYYNGEERAKGNILERFSAQQFPDLHSELNLSSLELGDSALYFCASSLSRTEAYGYTFGSGTRLTVV.

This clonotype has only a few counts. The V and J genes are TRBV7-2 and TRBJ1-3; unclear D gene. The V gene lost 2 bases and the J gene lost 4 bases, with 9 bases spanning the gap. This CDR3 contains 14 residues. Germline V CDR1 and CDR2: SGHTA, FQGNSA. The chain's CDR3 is CASSLTGSGNTIYF. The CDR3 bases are TGTGCCAGCAGCTTAACGGGTTCAGGAAACACCATATATTTT. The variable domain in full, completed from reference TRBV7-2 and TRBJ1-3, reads GAGVSQSPSNKVTEKGKDVELRCDPISGHTALYWYRQSLGQGLEFLIYFQGNSAPDKSGLPSDRFSAERTGGSVSTLTIQRTQQEDSAVYLCASSLTGSGNTIYFGEGSWLTVV.

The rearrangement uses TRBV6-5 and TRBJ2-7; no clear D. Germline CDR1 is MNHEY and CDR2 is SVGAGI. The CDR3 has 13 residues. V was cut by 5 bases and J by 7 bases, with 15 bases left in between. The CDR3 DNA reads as TGTGCCAGCAGTGAGTACAGCCTTAGGGAGCAGTACTTC. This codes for CASSEYSLREQYF.

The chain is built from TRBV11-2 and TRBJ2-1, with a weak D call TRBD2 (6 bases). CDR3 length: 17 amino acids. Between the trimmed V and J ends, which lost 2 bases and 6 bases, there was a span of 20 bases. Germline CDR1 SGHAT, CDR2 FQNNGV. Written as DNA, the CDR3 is TGTGCCAGCAGCTTAAATGGCCAGAGCGGGTTACTCAATGAGCAGTTCTTC. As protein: CASSLNGQSGLLNEQFF.

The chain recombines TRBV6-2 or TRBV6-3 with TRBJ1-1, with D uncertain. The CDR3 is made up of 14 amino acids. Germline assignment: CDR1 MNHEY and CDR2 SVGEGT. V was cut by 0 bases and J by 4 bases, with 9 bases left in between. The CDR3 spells CASSYSKAITEAFF. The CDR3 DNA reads TGTGCCAGCAGTTACTCGAAGGCAATCACTGAAGCTTTCTTT.

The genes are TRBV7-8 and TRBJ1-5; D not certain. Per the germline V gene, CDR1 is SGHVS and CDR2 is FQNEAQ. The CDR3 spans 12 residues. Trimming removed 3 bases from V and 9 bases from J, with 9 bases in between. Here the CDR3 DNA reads TGTGCCAGCAGCTTGGGTGGACGGCCCCAGCATTTT. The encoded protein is CASSLGGRPQHF.

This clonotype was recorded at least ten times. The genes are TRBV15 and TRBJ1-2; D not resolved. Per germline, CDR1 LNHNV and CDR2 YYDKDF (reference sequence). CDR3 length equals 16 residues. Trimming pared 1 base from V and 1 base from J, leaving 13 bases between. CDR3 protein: CATSRVWARGNYGYTF. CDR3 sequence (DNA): TGTGCCACCAGCAGAGTTTGGGCTCGCGGTAACTATGGCTACACCTTC.

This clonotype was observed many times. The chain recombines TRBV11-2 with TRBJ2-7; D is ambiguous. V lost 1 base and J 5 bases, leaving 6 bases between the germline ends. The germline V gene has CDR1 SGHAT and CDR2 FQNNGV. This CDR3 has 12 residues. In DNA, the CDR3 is TGTGCCAGCAGCTTAGGGGTCCACGAGCAGTACTTC. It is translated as CASSLGVHEQYF.

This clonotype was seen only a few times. CDR3 in DNA: TGTGCCAGCAGTTTAGCGCTGGGGAGAACCAACTACGAGCAGTACTTC. This gives the protein CASSLALGRTNYEQYF. The genes are TRBV12-3 or TRBV12-4 and TRBJ2-7; weak D call: TRBD2 (5 bases). There are 16 residues in the CDR3. V was clipped by 0 bases and J by 3 bases, with 15 bases between them.

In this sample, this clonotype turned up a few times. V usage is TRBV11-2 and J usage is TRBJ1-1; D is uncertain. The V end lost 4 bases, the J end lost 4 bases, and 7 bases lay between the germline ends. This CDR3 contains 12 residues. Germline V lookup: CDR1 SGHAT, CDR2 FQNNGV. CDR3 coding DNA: TGTGCCAGCAGCTCCGGTTTCACTGAAGCTTTCTTT. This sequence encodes CASSSGFTEAFF. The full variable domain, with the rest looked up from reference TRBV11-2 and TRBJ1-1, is EAGVAQSPRYKIIEKRQSVAFWCNPISGHATLYWYQQILGQGPKLLIQFQNNGVVDDSQLPKDRFSAERLKGVDSTLKIQPAKLEDSAVYLCASSSGFTEAFFGQGTRLTVV.

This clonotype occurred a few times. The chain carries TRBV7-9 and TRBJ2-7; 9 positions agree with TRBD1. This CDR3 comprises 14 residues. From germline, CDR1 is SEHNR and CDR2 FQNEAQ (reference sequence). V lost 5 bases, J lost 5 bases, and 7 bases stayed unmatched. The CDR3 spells CASSQTGGRNEQYF. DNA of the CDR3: TGTGCCAGCAGCCAGACAGGGGGTCGGAACGAGCAGTACTTC.

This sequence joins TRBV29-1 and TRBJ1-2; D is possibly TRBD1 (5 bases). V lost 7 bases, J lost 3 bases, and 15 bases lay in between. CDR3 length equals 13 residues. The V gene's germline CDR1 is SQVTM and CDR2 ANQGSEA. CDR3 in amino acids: CSGSGGADYGYTF. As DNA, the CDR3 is TGCAGCGGATCTGGCGGGGCAGACTATGGCTACACCTTC.

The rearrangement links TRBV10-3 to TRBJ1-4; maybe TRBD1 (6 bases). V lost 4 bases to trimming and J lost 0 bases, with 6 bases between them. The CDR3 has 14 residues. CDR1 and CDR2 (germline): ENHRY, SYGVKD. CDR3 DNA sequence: TGTGCCATCAGTGGGACAGCAACTAATGAAAAACTGTTTTTT. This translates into CAISGTATNEKLFF.

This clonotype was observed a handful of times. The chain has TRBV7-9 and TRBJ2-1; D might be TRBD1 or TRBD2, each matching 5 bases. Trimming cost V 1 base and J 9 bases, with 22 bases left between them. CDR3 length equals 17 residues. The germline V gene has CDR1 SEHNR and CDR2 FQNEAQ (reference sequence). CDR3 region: CASSLGGRPLVNTEQFF. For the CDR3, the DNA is TGTGCCAGCAGCTTAGGGGGACGGCCTCTAGTAAACACTGAGCAGTTCTTC.

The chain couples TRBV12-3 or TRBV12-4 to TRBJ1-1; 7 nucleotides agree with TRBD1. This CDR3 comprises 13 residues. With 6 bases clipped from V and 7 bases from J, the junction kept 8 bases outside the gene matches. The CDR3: CASRETGAGEAFF. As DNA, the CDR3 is TGTGCCAGCAGAGAAACAGGGGCGGGTGAAGCTTTCTTT.

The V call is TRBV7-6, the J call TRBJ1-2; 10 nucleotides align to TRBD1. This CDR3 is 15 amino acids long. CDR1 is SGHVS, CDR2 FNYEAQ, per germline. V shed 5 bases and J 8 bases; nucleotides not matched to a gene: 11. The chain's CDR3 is CASSPDRGHVGGYTF. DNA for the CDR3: TGTGCCAGCAGCCCCGACAGGGGGCATGTGGGCGGCTACACCTTC. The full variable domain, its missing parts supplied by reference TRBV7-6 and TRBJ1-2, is GAGVSQSPRYKVTKRGQDVALRCDPISGHVSLYWYRQALGQGPEFLTYFNYEAQQDKSGLPNDRFSAERPEGSISTLTIQRTEQRDSAMYRCASSPDRGHVGGYTFGSGTRLTVV.

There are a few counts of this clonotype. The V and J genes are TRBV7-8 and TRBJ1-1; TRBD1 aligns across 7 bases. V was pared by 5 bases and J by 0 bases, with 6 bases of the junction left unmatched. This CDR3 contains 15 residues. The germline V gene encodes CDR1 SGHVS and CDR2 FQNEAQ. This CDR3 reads CASSQLQGLNTEAFF. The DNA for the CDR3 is TGTGCCAGCAGCCAATTACAGGGGCTGAACACTGAAGCTTTCTTT.

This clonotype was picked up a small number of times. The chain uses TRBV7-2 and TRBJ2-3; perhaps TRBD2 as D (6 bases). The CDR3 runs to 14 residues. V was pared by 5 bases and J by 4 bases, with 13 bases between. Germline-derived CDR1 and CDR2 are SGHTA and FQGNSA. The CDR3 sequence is CASSRAGGADTQYF. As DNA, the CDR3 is TGTGCCAGCAGCCGGGCTGGAGGGGCAGATACGCAGTATTTT.

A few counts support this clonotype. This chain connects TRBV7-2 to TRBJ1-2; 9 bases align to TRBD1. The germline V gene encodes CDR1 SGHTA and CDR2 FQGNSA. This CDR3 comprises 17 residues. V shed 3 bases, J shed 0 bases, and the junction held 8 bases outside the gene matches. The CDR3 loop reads CASSFPGQGNPNYGYTF. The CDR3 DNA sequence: TGTGCCAGCAGCTTCCCGGGACAGGGAAACCCTAACTATGGCTACACCTTC.

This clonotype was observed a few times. CDR3 in DNA: TGTGCCAGCAGTTACTCGGGGGCCTACGAGCAGTACTTC. Its protein is CASSYSGAYEQYF. The chain joins TRBV6-6 to TRBJ2-7; possibly TRBD1 or TRBD2 for D (5 bases each). Germline V lookup: CDR1 MNHNY, CDR2 SVGAGI (reference sequence). CDR3 length: 13 amino acids. V was trimmed by 0 bases and J by 2 bases, leaving 5 bases between them.

The CDR3 DNA reads as TGTGCCACCAGCAGCAGGGTTGATGAGCAGTTCTTC. It yields the protein CATSSRVDEQFF. This rearrangement joins TRBV15 to TRBJ2-1; tentatively, D is TRBD1 (5 bases). V was trimmed by 3 bases and J by 8 bases, leaving 8 bases between them. This CDR3 spans 12 amino acids. Germline V gene sequence: CDR1 LNHNV, CDR2 YYDKDF (reference sequence).

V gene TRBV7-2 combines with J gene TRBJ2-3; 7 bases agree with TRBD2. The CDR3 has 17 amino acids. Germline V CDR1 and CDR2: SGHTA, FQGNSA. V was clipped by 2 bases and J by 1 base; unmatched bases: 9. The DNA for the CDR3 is TGTGCCAGCAGCTTACCCATGGGGGGGGGGGGCACAGATACGCAGTATTTT. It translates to CASSLPMGGGGTDTQYF.

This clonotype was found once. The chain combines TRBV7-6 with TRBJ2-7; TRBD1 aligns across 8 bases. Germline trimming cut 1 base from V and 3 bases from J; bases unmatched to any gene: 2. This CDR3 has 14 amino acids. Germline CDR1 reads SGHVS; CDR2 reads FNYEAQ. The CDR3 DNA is TGTGCCAGCAGCTTAGGACAGGGGAACTACGAGCAGTACTTC. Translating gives CASSLGQGNYEQYF.

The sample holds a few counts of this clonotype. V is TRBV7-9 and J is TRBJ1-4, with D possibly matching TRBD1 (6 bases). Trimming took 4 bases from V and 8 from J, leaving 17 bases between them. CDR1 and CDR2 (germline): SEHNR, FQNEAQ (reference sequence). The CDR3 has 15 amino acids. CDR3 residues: CASSSPGGPGEKLFF. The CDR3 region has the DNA TGTGCCAGCAGCTCGCCTGGGGGCCCGGGAGAAAAACTGTTTTTT. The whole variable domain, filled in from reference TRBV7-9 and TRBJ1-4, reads DTGVSQNPRHKITKRGQNVTFRCDPISEHNRLYWYRQTLGQGPEFLTYFQNEAQLEKSRLLSDRFSAERPKGSFSTLEIQRTEQGDSAMYLCASSSPGGPGEKLFFGSGTQLSVL.

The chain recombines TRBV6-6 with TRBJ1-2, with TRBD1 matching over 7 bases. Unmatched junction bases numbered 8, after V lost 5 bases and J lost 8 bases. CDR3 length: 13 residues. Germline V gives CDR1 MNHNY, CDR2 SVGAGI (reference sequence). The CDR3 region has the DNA TGTGCCAGCAGTGCAGACAGGGTCCGGGGCTACACCTTC. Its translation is CASSADRVRGYTF.

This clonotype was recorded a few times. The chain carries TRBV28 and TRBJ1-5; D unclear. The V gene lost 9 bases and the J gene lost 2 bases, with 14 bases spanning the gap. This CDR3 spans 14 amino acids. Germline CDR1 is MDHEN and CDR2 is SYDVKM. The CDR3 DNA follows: TGTGCCAGTGCAGGAGGCCTCGGCAATCAGCCCCAGCATTTT. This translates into CASAGGLGNQPQHF.

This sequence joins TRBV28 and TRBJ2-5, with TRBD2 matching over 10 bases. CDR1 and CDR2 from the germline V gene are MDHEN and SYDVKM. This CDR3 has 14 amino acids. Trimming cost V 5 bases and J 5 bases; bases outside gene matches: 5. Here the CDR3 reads CASSPLAGDETQYF. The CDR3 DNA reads TGTGCCAGCAGTCCCCTAGCGGGGGACGAGACCCAGTACTTC.